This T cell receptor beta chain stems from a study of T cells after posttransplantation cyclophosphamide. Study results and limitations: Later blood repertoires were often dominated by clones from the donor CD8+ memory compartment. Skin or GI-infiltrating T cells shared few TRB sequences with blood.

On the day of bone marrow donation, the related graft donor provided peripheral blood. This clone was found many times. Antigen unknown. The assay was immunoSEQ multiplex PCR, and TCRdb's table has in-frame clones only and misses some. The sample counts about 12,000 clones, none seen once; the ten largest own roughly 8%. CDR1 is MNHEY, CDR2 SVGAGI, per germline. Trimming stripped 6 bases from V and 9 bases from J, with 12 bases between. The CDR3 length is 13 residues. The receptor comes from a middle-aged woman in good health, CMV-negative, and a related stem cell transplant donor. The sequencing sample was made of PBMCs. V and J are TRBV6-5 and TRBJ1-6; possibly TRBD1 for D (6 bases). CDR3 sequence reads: CASRQGLVSPLHF. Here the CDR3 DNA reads TGTGCCAGCAGACAGGGTCTAGTTTCACCCCTCCACTTT.